This is a list of T cell receptor beta chains from one sample in a study of Tregs in tolerant kidney transplant recipients. Assay used: immunoSEQ multiplex PCR; TCRdb lists only in-frame clones, some missing. The profile shows 100,000 to 150,000 clones, roughly nine tenths of them singletons. The sequencing input was CD4+ T cells from blood. The receptors come from a human donor in good health. CDR3s include the opening cysteine and the closing phenylalanine or tryptophan. Fields, in order: V gene, J gene, clone size, CDR3 protein. The size field is filled for only some rows; it gives once, few, many or a size class.

v_call: TRBV27; j_call: TRBJ2-5; clone_size: NA; cdr3_aa: CASSGGRGETQYF
v_call: TRBV9; j_call: TRBJ2-2; clone_size: NA; cdr3_aa: CASSTGTVTGELFF
v_call: TRBV11-1; j_call: TRBJ1-2; clone_size: NA; cdr3_aa: CASSAVNYGYTF
v_call: TRBV14; j_call: TRBJ2-7; clone_size: NA; cdr3_aa: CASSLLTGSYEQYF
v_call: TRBV10-3; j_call: TRBJ1-1; clone_size: NA; cdr3_aa: CATTENTEAFF
v_call: TRBV15; j_call: TRBJ1-4; clone_size: NA; cdr3_aa: CATSREVRATNEKLFF
v_call: TRBV5-1; j_call: TRBJ1-1; clone_size: NA; cdr3_aa: CASRTNTEAFF
v_call: TRBV29-1; j_call: TRBJ1-1; clone_size: NA; cdr3_aa: CSVKRTGANGEAFF
v_call: TRBV30; j_call: TRBJ2-1; clone_size: NA; cdr3_aa: CAWNRAGRYEQFF
v_call: TRBV5-8; j_call: TRBJ2-6; clone_size: NA; cdr3_aa: CASSLGRQGAAGANVLTF
v_call: TRBV20-1; j_call: TRBJ2-5; clone_size: NA; cdr3_aa: CSASLETQYF
v_call: TRBV10-1; j_call: TRBJ2-3; clone_size: NA; cdr3_aa: CASSRNRGTDTQYF
v_call: TRBV6-5; j_call: TRBJ1-2; clone_size: NA; cdr3_aa: CASSSSGGVGYGYTF
v_call: TRBV30; j_call: TRBJ1-1; clone_size: NA; cdr3_aa: CAWSPRVMNTEAFF
v_call: TRBV18; j_call: TRBJ1-3; clone_size: NA; cdr3_aa: CASSQGSGNTIYF
v_call: TRBV18; j_call: TRBJ1-5; clone_size: NA; cdr3_aa: CASSPPGGGGNQPQHF
v_call: TRBV11-3; j_call: TRBJ2-3; clone_size: NA; cdr3_aa: CASSLRGTDTQYF
v_call: TRBV7-8; j_call: TRBJ2-2; clone_size: NA; cdr3_aa: CASSLASLGLKLFF
v_call: TRBV7-9; j_call: TRBJ2-3; clone_size: NA; cdr3_aa: CASTLLRTDTQYF
v_call: TRBV5-6; j_call: TRBJ1-4; clone_size: NA; cdr3_aa: CASSQGDRSAEKLFF
v_call: TRBV6-1; j_call: TRBJ1-1; clone_size: NA; cdr3_aa: CASNVYGNTEAFF
v_call: TRBV2; j_call: TRBJ2-7; clone_size: NA; cdr3_aa: CASSEWYEQYF
v_call: TRBV19; j_call: TRBJ2-7; clone_size: NA; cdr3_aa: CASSIGGGGYYEQYF
v_call: TRBV10-1; j_call: TRBJ1-5; clone_size: NA; cdr3_aa: CAHITDSNQPQHF
v_call: TRBV5-1; j_call: TRBJ2-3; clone_size: NA; cdr3_aa: CASTPTGGTDTQYF
v_call: TRBV30; j_call: TRBJ1-4; clone_size: once; cdr3_aa: CAWSVMITGMAGNEKLFF
v_call: TRBV6-1; j_call: TRBJ2-5; clone_size: NA; cdr3_aa: CASSEALGGYQETQYF
v_call: TRBV5-1; j_call: TRBJ2-3; clone_size: NA; cdr3_aa: CASSPRGKVSLTDTQYF
v_call: TRBV4-2; j_call: TRBJ2-1; clone_size: once; cdr3_aa: CASSQVGFGTAYNEQFF
v_call: TRBV9; j_call: TRBJ1-1; clone_size: once; cdr3_aa: CASTAGSKNTEAFF
v_call: TRBV19; j_call: TRBJ1-5; clone_size: NA; cdr3_aa: CASRTTGLSNQPQHF
v_call: TRBV14; j_call: TRBJ1-4; clone_size: once; cdr3_aa: CASSPRGNEKLFF
v_call: TRBV7-9; j_call: TRBJ2-7; clone_size: NA; cdr3_aa: CASRGGTSGSSEQYF
v_call: TRBV6-5; j_call: TRBJ1-5; clone_size: NA; cdr3_aa: CASMVGTGNQPQHF
v_call: TRBV20-1; j_call: TRBJ1-4; clone_size: NA; cdr3_aa: CSAQNEKLFF
v_call: TRBV5-4; j_call: TRBJ2-1; clone_size: NA; cdr3_aa: CASSPRGLREISEQFF
v_call: TRBV30; j_call: TRBJ2-7; clone_size: NA; cdr3_aa: CAWSVLAGAGEQYF
v_call: TRBV25-1; j_call: TRBJ2-7; clone_size: NA; cdr3_aa: CASSGHKEQYF
v_call: TRBV19; j_call: TRBJ1-3; clone_size: once; cdr3_aa: CASSILGQAVGAGNTIYF
v_call: TRBV18; j_call: TRBJ2-3; clone_size: once; cdr3_aa: CASSPRTGVDTQYF
v_call: TRBV6-5; j_call: TRBJ2-1; clone_size: NA; cdr3_aa: CASKPPSGSYNEQFF
v_call: TRBV5-4; j_call: TRBJ2-7; clone_size: NA; cdr3_aa: CASSLGPEQYF
v_call: TRBV25-1; j_call: TRBJ1-4; clone_size: NA; cdr3_aa: CASTRPDNEKLFF
v_call: TRBV9; j_call: TRBJ2-2; clone_size: NA; cdr3_aa: CASSVVKGANTGELFF
v_call: TRBV2; j_call: TRBJ1-5; clone_size: NA; cdr3_aa: CASSDAEPQHF
v_call: TRBV5-1; j_call: TRBJ2-7; clone_size: NA; cdr3_aa: CASSLTTGTGYYEQYF
v_call: TRBV7-8; j_call: TRBJ2-7; clone_size: NA; cdr3_aa: CASSPTSGSRREQYF
v_call: TRBV9; j_call: TRBJ2-7; clone_size: NA; cdr3_aa: CASSPRLAGEPYEQYF
v_call: TRBV19; j_call: TRBJ1-3; clone_size: NA; cdr3_aa: CASSIGQGRGNTIYF
v_call: TRBV9; j_call: TRBJ1-1; clone_size: NA; cdr3_aa: CASSPRSEFTTEAFF
v_call: TRBV5-4; j_call: TRBJ1-6; clone_size: NA; cdr3_aa: CASSLRGINSPLHF
v_call: TRBV7-9; j_call: TRBJ2-7; clone_size: NA; cdr3_aa: CASSLGRAYEQYF
v_call: TRBV9; j_call: TRBJ2-5; clone_size: NA; cdr3_aa: CASSPTGIPQETQYF
v_call: TRBV20-1; j_call: TRBJ1-5; clone_size: NA; cdr3_aa: CSARGGASQHF